This T cell receptor beta chain derives from a study of regulatory T cells in long-lasting Graves disease. Study-wide results and caveats: Relative to newly diagnosed Graves' patients, persistent ones had lower TCR diversity.

V dropped 0 bases and J dropped 5 bases, with 9 bases sitting between them. The CDR3 has 13 amino acids. Germline loops: CDR1 SGHRS, CDR2 YFSETQ. For this clonotype: Its specificity is unknown.

TCR beta libraries were built with iRepertoire HTBI primers and Arm-PCR of CDR3 regions. A single record per CDR3 protein comes from TCRdb applying MiXCR to the multiplex PCR reads. Altogether fewer than 650,000 distinct CDR3 sequences are present, under 20% being singletons, with the ten largest covering approximately 20%. Time point noted: newly diagnosed GD, antithyroid drugs for less than 3 months. Generation of the TCR library employed RNA extracted from PBMCs. The same sample was also used in a study of T cells in Graves' hyperthyroidism and ophthalmopathy.

This TCR came from a woman in her twenties or thirties with Graves disease. This chain uses TRBV5-1 with TRBJ2-7; no firm D call. This specimen was peripheral blood mononuclear cells (PBMCs), taken at new diagnosis, from a patient treated with antithyroid drugs. The CDR3 region is CASSLVSWDEQYF. CDR3 bases: TGCGCCAGCAGCTTGGTTTCGTGGGACGAGCAGTACTTC. Drawing the rest from reference TRBV5-1 and TRBJ2-7, the complete variable domain is KAGVTQTPRYLIKTRGQQVTLSCSPISGHRSVSWYQQTPGQGLQFLFEYFSETQRNKGNFPGRFSGRQFSNSRSEMNVSTLELGDSALYLCASSLVSWDEQYFGPGTRLTVT.